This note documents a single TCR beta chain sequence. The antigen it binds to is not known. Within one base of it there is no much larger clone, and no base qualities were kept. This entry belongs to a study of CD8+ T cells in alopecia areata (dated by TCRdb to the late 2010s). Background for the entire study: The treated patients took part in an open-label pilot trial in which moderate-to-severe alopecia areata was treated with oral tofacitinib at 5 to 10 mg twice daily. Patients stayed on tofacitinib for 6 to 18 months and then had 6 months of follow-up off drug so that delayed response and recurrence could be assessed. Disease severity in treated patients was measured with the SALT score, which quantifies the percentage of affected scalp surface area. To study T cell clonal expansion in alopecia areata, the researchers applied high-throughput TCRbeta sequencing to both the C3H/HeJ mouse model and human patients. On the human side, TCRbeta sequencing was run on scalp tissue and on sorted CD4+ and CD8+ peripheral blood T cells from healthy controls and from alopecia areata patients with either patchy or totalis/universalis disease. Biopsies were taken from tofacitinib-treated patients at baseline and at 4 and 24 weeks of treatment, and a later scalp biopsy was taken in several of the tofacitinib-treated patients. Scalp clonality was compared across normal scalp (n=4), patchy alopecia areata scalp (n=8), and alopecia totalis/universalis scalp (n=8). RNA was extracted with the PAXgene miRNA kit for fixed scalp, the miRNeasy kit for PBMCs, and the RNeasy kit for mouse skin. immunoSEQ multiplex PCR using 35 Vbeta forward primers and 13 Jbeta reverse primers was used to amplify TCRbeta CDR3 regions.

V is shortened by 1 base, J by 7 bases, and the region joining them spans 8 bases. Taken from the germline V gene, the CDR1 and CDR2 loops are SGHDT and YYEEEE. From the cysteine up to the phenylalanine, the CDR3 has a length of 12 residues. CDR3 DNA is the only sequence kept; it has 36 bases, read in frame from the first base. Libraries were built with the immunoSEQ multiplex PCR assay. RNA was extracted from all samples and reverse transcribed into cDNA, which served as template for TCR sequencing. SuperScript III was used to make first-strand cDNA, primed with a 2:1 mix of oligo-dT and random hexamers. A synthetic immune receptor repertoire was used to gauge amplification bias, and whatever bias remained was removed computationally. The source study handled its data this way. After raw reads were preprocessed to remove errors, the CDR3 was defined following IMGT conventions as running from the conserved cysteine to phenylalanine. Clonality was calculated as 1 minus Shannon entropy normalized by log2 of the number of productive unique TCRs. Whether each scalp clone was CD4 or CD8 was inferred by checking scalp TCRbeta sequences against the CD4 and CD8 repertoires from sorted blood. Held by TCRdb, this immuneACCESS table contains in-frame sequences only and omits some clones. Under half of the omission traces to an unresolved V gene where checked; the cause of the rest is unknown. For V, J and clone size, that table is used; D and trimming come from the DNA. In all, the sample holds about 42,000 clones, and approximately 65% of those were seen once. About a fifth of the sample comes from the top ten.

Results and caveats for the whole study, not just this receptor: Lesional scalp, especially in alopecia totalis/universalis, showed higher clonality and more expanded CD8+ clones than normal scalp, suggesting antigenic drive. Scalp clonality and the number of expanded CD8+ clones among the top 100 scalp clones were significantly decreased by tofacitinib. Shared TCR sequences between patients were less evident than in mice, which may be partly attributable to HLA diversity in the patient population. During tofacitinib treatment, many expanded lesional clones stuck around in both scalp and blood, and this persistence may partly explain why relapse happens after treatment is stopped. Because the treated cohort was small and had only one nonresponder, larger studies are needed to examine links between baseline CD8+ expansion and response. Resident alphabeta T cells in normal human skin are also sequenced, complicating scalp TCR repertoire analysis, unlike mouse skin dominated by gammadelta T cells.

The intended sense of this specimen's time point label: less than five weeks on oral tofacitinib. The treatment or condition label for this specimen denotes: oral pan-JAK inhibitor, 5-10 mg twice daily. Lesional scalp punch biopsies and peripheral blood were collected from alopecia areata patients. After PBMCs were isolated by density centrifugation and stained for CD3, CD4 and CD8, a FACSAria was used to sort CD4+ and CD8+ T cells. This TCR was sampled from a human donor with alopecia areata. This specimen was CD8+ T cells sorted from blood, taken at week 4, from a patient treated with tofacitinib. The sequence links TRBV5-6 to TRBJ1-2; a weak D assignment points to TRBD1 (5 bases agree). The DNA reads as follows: TGTGCCAGCAGCTTGAGGGGAGGTGGCTACACCTTC. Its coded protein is CASSLRGGGYTF.